What follows are 31 T cell receptor beta chains derived from one specimen sequenced in a study of Tregs in tolerant kidney transplant recipients. The nonmyeloablative bone marrow transplants came from related graft donors, with transient mixed chimerism. TCRdb's copy holds only in-frame clones and misses some; the assay was immunoSEQ multiplex PCR. Its table lists about 16,000 clones. The specimen comprised CD4+ T cells from blood (PBMCs), sampled 12 months after the transplant. These receptors came from a human patient who received a combined kidney and bone marrow transplant. Some T cells here may be from the graft donor.

Comment on this clone: The read finishes 3 residues shy of the CDR3 end, and the germline J gene is used to complete it. The chain is built from TRBV7-2 and TRBJ2-5; D is uncertain. CDR3 length: 14 amino acids. V was shortened by 5 bases and J by 5 bases, with 15 bases between the two germline ends. CDR1 is SGHTA, CDR2 FQGNSA, per germline. CDR3 DNA (partial): TGTGCCAGCAGCCCACCGTATAGTCGGGAGACC. The encoded protein is CASSPPYSRET. The full CDR3 sequence reads CASSPPYSRETQYF.

Considering frequency, this clone is medium-sized. The read terminates 3 residues ahead of where the CDR3 ends, so the germline J gene completes it. The V call is TRBV30, the J call TRBJ2-1; maybe TRBD1 (5 bases). The germline V and J ends were trimmed by 3 bases and 1 base, with 19 bases remaining between them. The germline CDR1 and CDR2 sequences are GTSNPN and SVGIG (reference sequence). The CDR3 contains 17 residues. Incomplete CDR3 DNA: TGTGCCTGGAGCCTATCATTACGGCAGGGTTCCTACAATGAG. It translates to CAWSLSLRQGSYNE. The complete CDR3 reads CAWSLSLRQGSYNEQFF.

Note on this clone: The read terminates 3 residues before the CDR3 end, so the remaining end is supplied by the germline J gene. This sequence joins TRBV19 and TRBJ2-3; no clear D. The V and J ends lost 7 bases and 2 bases respectively, with 13 bases between them. CDR3 length equals 14 residues. Germline V gene data show CDR1 as LNHDA and CDR2 as SQIVND (reference sequence). The CDR3: CASTESPVTDTQYF. The CDR3 bases that were read are TGTGCCAGTACCGAATCGCCGGTCACAGATACG.

With regard to this clone: The CDR3 end lies 3 residues beyond the end of the read and is filled in from the germline J gene. The chain uses TRBV20-1 and TRBJ1-3; maybe TRBD1 (5 bases). This CDR3 spans 16 amino acids. CDR1 DFQATT and CDR2 SNEGSKA come from the germline V gene (reference sequence). Trimming took 1 base from V and 0 from J, leaving 13 bases between them. CDR3 bases read: TGCAGTGCTAGAGGCCCGCCGACAGTCTCTGGAAACACC. This encodes CSARGPPTVSGNT. The entire CDR3 sequence reads CSARGPPTVSGNTIYF.

Measured by frequency, this clone is medium-sized. The read comes to an end 3 residues before the CDR3 does, leaving the germline J gene to fill in the end. The chain combines TRBV20-1 with TRBJ2-1, with D maybe TRBD2 (6 bases). The germline V gene encodes CDR1 DFQATT and CDR2 SNEGSKA (reference sequence). The CDR3 sequence is 15 residues long. V lost 4 bases and J 4 bases, leaving 17 bases between the germline ends. CDR3 amino acids: CSATTGTPGYNEQFF. The sequenced part of the CDR3 DNA is TGCAGTGCTACTACCGGGACTCCCGGTTACAATGAG.

A note on this clone: The CDR3 end is not reached by the read, which stops 3 residues before it; the germline J gene fills it in. The same CDR3 can be traced to other DNA sequences in this sample. The genes are TRBV7-2 and TRBJ2-7, with D possibly TRBD2 on 6 matching bases. Germline-derived CDR1 and CDR2 are SGHTA and FQGNSA. V was trimmed by 1 base and J by 2 bases, leaving 12 bases between them. This CDR3 comprises 15 residues. CDR3 DNA, as far as it was read: TGTGCCAGCAGCTTAGGAGCGGGCACGACCTACGAG. Translated, it gives CASSLGAGTTYE. From start to end, the CDR3 is CASSLGAGTTYEQYF.

With regard to this clone: Read data end 3 residues before the CDR3 end; the end is taken from the germline J gene. The gene calls are TRBV12-3 or TRBV12-4 and TRBJ2-1; 9 nucleotides agree with TRBD2. V lost 5 bases to trimming and J lost 4 bases; unmatched junction nucleotides: 6. CDR3 size: 15 residues. CDR3 protein: CASSMTSGGYNEQFF. The sequenced part of the CDR3 DNA is TGTGCCAGCAGTATGACTAGCGGTGGATACAATGAG.

In regard to this clone: The missing CDR3 end, 3 residues past where the read stops, is filled in from the germline J gene. The rearrangement links TRBV19 to TRBJ2-7; no clear D gene. The V end lost 2 bases, the J end lost 5 bases, and 13 bases lay between the germline ends. CDR1 is LNHDA, CDR2 SQIVND, per germline (reference sequence). CDR3 length: 14 amino acids. The CDR3 loop reads CASSIRHPRNEQYF. The sequenced CDR3 bases are TGTGCCAGTAGTATACGGCACCCCAGGAACGAG.

Turning to this clone: Read data end 3 residues before the CDR3 end; the end is taken from the germline J gene. The J gene is TRBJ1-6, the V gene TRBV20-1; 10 bases map to TRBD1. CDR1 is DFQATT and CDR2 is SNEGSKA in the germline V gene (reference sequence). Unmatched junction bases numbered 6, after V lost 4 bases and J lost 9 bases. The CDR3 has 14 amino acids. CDR3 DNA, as far as it was read: TGCAGTGCTAAATGGACAGGGGGAAGTTCACCC. It specifies CSAKWTGGSSP. The CDR3, in full, reads CSAKWTGGSSPLHF.

As for this clone: The missing CDR3 end, 3 residues past where the read stops, is filled in from the germline J gene. V usage is TRBV19 and J usage is TRBJ1-2, with 10 bases that match TRBD1. Germline V lookup: CDR1 LNHDA, CDR2 SQIVND (reference sequence). The CDR3 sequence is 15 residues long. Unmatched junction bases numbered 8, after V lost 6 bases and J lost 4 bases. The covered CDR3 bases are TGTGCCAGTAGCCCCCGGGACAGGGGCGGCTATGGC. Translated: CASSPRDRGGYG. The entire CDR3 protein reads CASSPRDRGGYGYTF.

In regard to this clone: The CDR3 goes on 3 residues after the read ends, and that part is filled in from the germline J gene. The gene calls are TRBV7-9 and TRBJ1-1; D perhaps matches TRBD1 (6 bases). This CDR3 has 13 residues. CDR1 and CDR2 from the germline V gene are SEHNR and FQNEAQ (reference sequence). The V end was cut by 1 base, the J end by 7 bases, with 10 bases between. The DNA read from the CDR3 is TGTGCCAGCAGCTTAGAACAGGGCATTGAA. Translating it yields CASSLEQGIE. The complete CDR3 reads CASSLEQGIEAFF.

Note on this clone: Read data end 3 residues before the CDR3 end; the end is taken from the germline J gene. The chain carries TRBV20-1 and TRBJ2-2, with a possible D match to TRBD1 (6 bases). This CDR3 is 13 amino acids long. The germline V gene has CDR1 DFQATT and CDR2 SNEGSKA (reference sequence). V was pared by 8 bases and J by 1 base, with 11 bases between. Incomplete CDR3 DNA: TGCAGTTCGGGACACTTGAACACCGGGGAG. Its translation: CSSGHLNTGE. The whole CDR3 protein reads CSSGHLNTGELFF.

On this clone itself: The read halts 3 residues ahead of the CDR3 end, with the missing end drawn from the germline J gene. This rearrangement joins TRBV19 to TRBJ2-3; TRBD2 matches 7 bases. Germline CDR1 is LNHDA and CDR2 is SQIVND (reference sequence). The CDR3 covers 15 residues. Unmatched junction bases numbered 4, after V lost 3 bases and J lost 1 base. CDR3 region: CASSIAGAGTDTQYF. The covered CDR3 bases are TGTGCCAGTAGTATCGCGGGAGCGGGCACAGATACG.

With regard to this clone: The read finishes 3 residues shy of the CDR3 end, and the germline J gene is used to complete it. This rearrangement joins TRBV18 to TRBJ1-1, with TRBD1 matching over 9 bases. Germline V gene lookup returns CDR1 KGHSH and CDR2 LQKENI. The CDR3 consists of 15 residues. The J segment lost 4 bases and the V segment lost 3 bases, leaving 6 bases of the junction unmatched. The CDR3 protein is CASSPRTGVGTEAFF. The DNA read from the CDR3 is TGTGCCAGCTCACCCCGGACAGGGGTGGGCACTGAA.

Comment on this clone: Read coverage stops 3 residues before the CDR3 terminus; the germline J gene supplies the remainder. This chain connects TRBV2 to TRBJ2-2; tentatively, D is TRBD1 (5 bases). Germline-derived CDR1 and CDR2 are SNHLY and FYNNEI. This CDR3 region has 15 residues. V lost 6 bases and J lost 1, with 12 bases in between. The CDR3 here is CASRAGQMNTGELFF. CDR3 DNA, as far as it was read: TGTGCCAGCAGGGCAGGACAAATGAACACCGGGGAG.

Regarding this clone: The read ends 3 residues shy of where the CDR3 ends; the end is completed using the germline J gene. The V gene is TRBV28, the J gene TRBJ2-1; TRBD2 matches at 11 bases. The CDR3 covers 16 residues. Germline V gene lookup returns CDR1 MDHEN and CDR2 SYDVKM. The ends lost 3 bases at V and 0 bases at J; junction bases unmatched: 1. The CDR3 here is CASSFLAGGSYNEQFF. CDR3 bases read: TGTGCCAGCAGTTTTCTAGCGGGGGGCTCCTACAATGAG.

Notes on this clone: The sequence runs out 3 residues before the end of the CDR3; the remainder is reconstructed from the germline J gene. The gene calls are TRBV12-3 or TRBV12-4 and TRBJ2-7; TRBD2 matches at 11 bases. The CDR3 totals 17 residues. After removal of 5 bases from V and 0 bases from J, the junction contained 9 bases not matched to a gene. CDR3 DNA (partial): TGTGCCAGCAGTAGGTCCGGGACTAGCGGAACCTCCTACGAG. Translation: CASSRSGTSGTSYE. From start to end, the CDR3 is CASSRSGTSGTSYEQYF.

Comment on this clone: The read terminates 3 residues before the CDR3 end, so the remaining end is supplied by the germline J gene. J is TRBJ2-4 and V is TRBV5-1; possible D gene TRBD2, 5 bases. CDR3 length: 16 residues. V was cut by 0 bases and J by 0 bases, with 10 bases left in between. Germline lookup yields CDR1 SGHRS and CDR2 YFSETQ. CDR3 bases read: TGCGCCAGCAGCTTGGCCTCCGGGGTAGCCAAAAACATT. It encodes CASSLASGVAKNI. The CDR3 as a whole reads CASSLASGVAKNIQYF. Based on the CDR3 plus reference TRBV5-1 and TRBJ2-4, the full variable domain is KAGVTQTPRYLIKTRGQQVTLSCSPISGHRSVSWYQQTPGQGLQFLFEYFSETQRNKGNFPGRFSGRQFSNSRSEMNVSTLELGDSALYLCASSLASGVAKNIQYFGAGTRLSVL.

The CDR3 region is CASSLAGTPYEQYF. The CDR3 bases that were read are TGTGCCAGCAGTTTGGCCGGGACACCCTACGAG. V gene TRBV28 combines with J gene TRBJ2-7; D might be TRBD1 (6 bases). The read gets to within 3 residues of the CDR3 end, and the germline J gene fills in the rest. The CDR3 has 14 residues. From germline, CDR1 is MDHEN and CDR2 SYDVKM. V lost 3 bases to trimming and J lost 2 bases, with 11 bases between them. Using reference TRBV28 and TRBJ2-7 for the parts outside the CDR3, the full variable domain is DVKVTQSSRYLVKRTGEKVFLECVQDMDHENMFWYRQDPGLGLRLIYFSYDVKMKEKGDIPEGYSVSREKKERFSLILESASTNQTSMYLCASSLAGTPYEQYFGPGTRLTVT.

With regard to this clone: The read stops 3 residues short of the end of the CDR3; the missing end is completed from the germline J gene. The rearrangement links TRBV19 to TRBJ2-6, with no clear D. Trimming stripped 9 bases from V and 4 bases from J, with 19 bases between. From germline, CDR1 is LNHDA and CDR2 SQIVND (reference sequence). CDR3 size: 16 residues. The sequenced CDR3 bases are TGTGCCAGCACTCAAAACGCGAATCCCGGGGCCAACGTC. The encoded protein is CASTQNANPGANV. The full CDR3 reads CASTQNANPGANVLTF.

Concerning this clone itself: The junction differs from germline at one of its ends, possibly a read error. The read is 3 residues too short to cover the CDR3 end, so that end is filled in from the germline J gene. This specimen includes other DNA sequences encoding the same CDR3. The chain carries TRBV10-3 and TRBJ1-1, with TRBD1 matching 11 bases. Germline V CDR1 and CDR2: ENHRY, SYGVKD. This CDR3 has 15 residues. The DNA read from the CDR3 is TGTGCTATCAGGGGACAGGGGGGAAGGAACACTGAA. This sequence encodes CAIRGQGGRNTE. The complete CDR3 reads CAIRGQGGRNTEAFF.

Concerning this clone itself: Coverage ceases 3 residues before the CDR3 finishes, and the germline J gene fills in the end. This chain uses TRBV5-1 with TRBJ1-2; 8 nucleotides align to TRBD1. CDR3 length: 14 amino acids. With 0 bases clipped from V and 3 bases from J, the junction kept 1 base outside the gene matches. Germline CDR1 SGHRS, CDR2 YFSETQ. The CDR3 here is CASSLDRGDYGYTF. The part of the CDR3 DNA that was read is TGCGCCAGCAGCTTGGACAGGGGGGACTATGGC.

With respect to this clone: The read terminates 3 residues ahead of where the CDR3 ends, so the germline J gene completes it. V gene TRBV12-5 combines with J gene TRBJ1-2; D gene unclear. Germline assignment: CDR1 LGHNT and CDR2 FRNRAP. The CDR3 is made up of 13 amino acids. The part of the CDR3 DNA that was read is TGTGCTAGTGGTCCGTCATCCGGGGTAGGC. Protein sequence: CASGPSSGVG. The whole CDR3 region reads CASGPSSGVGYTF.

As to this clone: Read sequence stops 3 residues before the CDR3 end, and the germline J gene provides the missing end. The chain has TRBV29-1 and TRBJ2-1, with D possibly matching TRBD1 (6 bases). Germline assignment: CDR1 SQVTM and CDR2 ANQGSEA. This CDR3 spans 15 amino acids. Trimming stripped 3 bases from V and 5 bases from J, with 17 bases between. The sequenced part of the CDR3 DNA is TGCAGCGTTGACCCAGGACAGAAAAGTAACAATGAG. Encoded protein: CSVDPGQKSNNE. The CDR3, in full, reads CSVDPGQKSNNEQFF.

About this clone: The sequenced fragment ends 3 residues before the CDR3 boundary, so the rest is inferred from the germline J gene. This rearrangement joins TRBV18 to TRBJ2-7; D may be TRBD2 (5 bases). Germline lookup yields CDR1 KGHSH and CDR2 LQKENI. The V end was cut by 3 bases, the J end by 5 bases, with 14 bases between. The CDR3 consists of 14 residues. CDR3 sequence: CASSPYLSGDEQYF. The part of the CDR3 DNA that was read is TGTGCCAGCTCACCGTACCTTTCCGGGGACGAG. The variable domain in full, completed from reference TRBV18 and TRBJ2-7, reads NAGVMQNPRHLVRRRGQEARLRCSPMKGHSHVYWYRQLPEEGLKFMVYLQKENIIDESGMPKERFSAEFPKEGPSILRIQQVVRGDSAAYFCASSPYLSGDEQYFGPGTRLTVT.

Concerning this clone itself: Coverage ceases 3 residues before the CDR3 finishes, and the germline J gene fills in the end. The rearrangement uses TRBV19 and TRBJ2-2; TRBD1 agrees at 10 bases. The germline gives CDR1 LNHDA, CDR2 SQIVND (reference sequence). The CDR3 covers 14 residues. Trimming at V came to 8 bases and at J to 1 base, leaving 1 base not matched to a gene. CDR3 in amino acids: CASGDRGNTGELFF. The DNA read from the CDR3 is TGTGCCAGTGGGGACAGGGGGAACACCGGGGAG.

As concerns this clone: The sequence runs out 3 residues before the end of the CDR3; the remainder is reconstructed from the germline J gene. This chain joins TRBV7-2 and TRBJ2-7; D perhaps matches TRBD2 (6 bases). Germline V CDR1 and CDR2: SGHTA, FQGNSA. The CDR3 contains 14 residues. The ends were cut back, 5 bases at V and 1 base at J, with 12 bases in the middle. The sequenced part of the CDR3 DNA is TGTGCCAGCAGCCCCCCAGGGAGGTCCTACGAG. Its translation is CASSPPGRSYE. The full CDR3 reads CASSPPGRSYEQYF.

CDR3 loop: CASSSSGDTGELFF. Incomplete CDR3 DNA: TGTGCCAGCAGTTCTAGCGGGGACACCGGGGAG. V usage is TRBV2 and J usage is TRBJ2-2; 9 nucleotides line up with TRBD2. Read data end 3 residues before the CDR3 end; the end is taken from the germline J gene. CDR3 length equals 14 residues. Unmatched junction bases numbered 1, after V lost 5 bases and J lost 3 bases. The germline V gene has CDR1 SNHLY and CDR2 FYNNEI.

A remark on this clone: The read ends 3 residues early relative to the CDR3; the germline J gene fills the gap. The chain employs TRBV5-4 and TRBJ1-1; D remains unclear. The CDR3 runs 13 residues. V was trimmed by 4 bases and J by 0 bases, leaving 7 bases between them. The germline CDR1 and CDR2 sequences are SGHNT and YYREEE (reference sequence). The part of the CDR3 DNA that was read is TGTGCCAGCAGCAAGACTTTGAACACTGAA. It is translated as CASSKTLNTE. The CDR3 in full is CASSKTLNTEAFF.

Comments on this clone: With the read ending 3 residues before the CDR3 end, the germline J gene is used to fill in that end. This chain uses TRBV14 with TRBJ2-1, with 10 bases identical to TRBD2. CDR3 length equals 16 residues. V gave up 2 bases and J gave up 4 bases; unmatched junction bases: 5. Germline V gives CDR1 SGHDN, CDR2 FVKESK. CDR3 loop: CASSQLTSGYYNEQFF. The sequenced CDR3 bases are TGTGCCAGCAGCCAACTGACTAGCGGGTATTACAATGAG. The whole variable domain, filled in from reference TRBV14 and TRBJ2-1, reads EAGVTQFPSHSVIEKGQTVTLRCDPISGHDNLYWYRRVMGKEIKFLLHFVKESKQDESGMPNNRFLAERTGGTYSTLKVQPAELEDSGVYFCASSQLTSGYYNEQFFGPGTRLTVL.

Details on this clone: Read sequence stops 3 residues before the CDR3 end, and the germline J gene provides the missing end. V usage is TRBV5-1 and J usage is TRBJ2-5; 11 bases line up with TRBD1. From germline, CDR1 is SGHRS and CDR2 YFSETQ. Trimming took 4 bases from V and 2 from J; bases not matched to a gene: 7. The CDR3 runs 16 residues. CDR3 in amino acids: CASSIGTGGGQETQYF. The CDR3 DNA, read in part, is TGCGCCAGCAGCATCGGGACAGGGGGAGGGCAAGAGACC.